This T cell receptor beta chain was captured in a study of cytomegalovirus exposure and HLA in healthy donors. Overall study results and limits: A later analysis linked a missense DCLRE1C variant to TCR beta V- and J-gene trimming.

Germline loops: CDR1 SQVTM, CDR2 ANQGSEA. V lost 4 bases, J lost 1 base, and 10 bases lay in between. The CDR3 is 13 residues long. It was with 60 Vbeta and 13 Jbeta primers that the PCR ran. Generated by immunoSEQ multiplex PCR, the TCRdb table keeps only in-frame clones and is missing some. The sample holds 150,000 to 200,000 clones; 60% to 80% are singletons and the top ten take roughly 7.8%. The table lists this clone with a count of one. Its antigen is undetermined. The TCR originated in a woman between 35 and 50 years old in good health and CMV-seropositive. Specimen: PBMCs. The chain uses TRBV29-1 and TRBJ1-1; D gene ambiguous. The CDR3 coding sequence is TGCAGCGTTGCGGGGTTTGGGAACACTGAAGCTTTCTTT. It specifies CSVAGFGNTEAFF.